The following is a TCR beta chain sequence with its context. No antigen is known for it. This sample was included in a study of OX40 agonist ivuxolimab in advanced cancers. Study-level findings and limits: Expanded clones belonging to CD8+ T cells outnumbered, on average, those of CD4+.

The data were produced by immunoSEQ multiplex PCR, yet TCRdb's version contains in-frame clones alone and is incomplete. This sample has some 80,000 clones, with roughly 89% found just once. CDR1 is KGHSH, CDR2 LQKENI, per germline. Unmatched junction bases numbered 14, after V lost 3 bases and J lost 3 bases. CDR3 length equals 18 residues. Autoimmune disease history or systemic immunosuppression led to patients being barred. Sequencing was performed on CD4+ or CD8+ T cells sorted from blood, taken in a trial of the OX40 agonist ivuxolimab. The gene calls are TRBV18 and TRBJ2-7, with 10 bases fitting TRBD1. The TCR was taken from an adult with an advanced solid tumor such as melanoma, head and neck, liver or kidney cancer. Written as DNA, the CDR3 is TGTGCCAGCTCACCTATGACCGGGACAGGGGTGTTTAACTACGAGCAGTACTTC. Amino acids: CASSPMTGTGVFNYEQYF.